The 28 T cell receptor beta chains listed next were all sequenced from one sample in a study of T cell responses to AZD1222 COVID-19 vaccine. Measured with immunoSEQ multiplex PCR; TCRdb has only the in-frame clones, and not every one. The sample has roughly 100,000 clones, roughly 87% seen once. The source material was peripheral blood, sampled on day 0 of AZD1222 vaccination. The receptors here all came from an adult in good health.

The V and J genes are TRBV18 and TRBJ1-6; 9 nucleotides line up with TRBD1. Per the germline V gene, CDR1 is KGHSH and CDR2 is LQKENI. Trimming cost V 4 bases and J 6 bases; bases outside gene matches: 1. This CDR3 is built from 14 residues. This CDR3 is CASSQGQGNSPLHF. As DNA, the CDR3 is TGTGCCAGCTCACAGGGACAGGGTAATTCACCCCTCCACTTT.

The V and J genes are TRBV5-4 and TRBJ1-2; D uncertain. Looked up from germline, CDR1 is SGHNT and CDR2 is YYREEE (reference sequence). There are 13 residues in the CDR3. The germline V and J ends were trimmed by 4 bases and 2 bases, with 9 bases remaining between them. CDR3: CASSPEANYGYTF. In nucleotides, the CDR3 is TGTGCCAGCAGCCCAGAAGCGAACTATGGCTACACCTTC.

V usage is TRBV24-1 and J usage is TRBJ2-3; possibly TRBD1 or TRBD2 for D (5 bases each). Germline V gene lookup returns CDR1 KGHDR and CDR2 SFDVKD. The CDR3 covers 19 residues. V shed 5 bases and J shed 2 bases, with 25 bases lying between them. CDR3: CATSGPAGLKGFYTDTQYF. The CDR3 region has the DNA TGTGCCACCAGTGGACCTGCAGGACTCAAGGGGTTCTACACAGATACGCAGTATTTT.

The V call is TRBV28, the J call TRBJ1-2; no clear D. V was clipped by 8 bases and J by 3 bases, with 4 bases between them. This CDR3 comprises 10 residues. Germline loops: CDR1 MDHEN, CDR2 SYDVKM. The CDR3 region has the DNA TGTGCCAGCGGGGACTATGGCTACACCTTC. It yields the protein CASGDYGYTF.

The gene calls are TRBV27 and TRBJ2-1; no clear D. The CDR3 covers 15 residues. V was trimmed by 1 base and J by 0 bases, leaving 7 bases between them. The germline V gene has CDR1 MNHEY and CDR2 SMNVEV (reference sequence). Here the CDR3 DNA reads TGTGCCAGCAGTTTATACCCCCGCTCCTACAATGAGCAGTTCTTC. Translated, it gives CASSLYPRSYNEQFF.

The chain combines TRBV9 with TRBJ2-1, with a weak D call TRBD1 (6 bases). CDR1 is SGDLS and CDR2 is YYNGEE in the germline V gene. Trimming removed 0 bases from V and 2 bases from J, with 12 bases in between. The CDR3 extends over 16 amino acids. For the CDR3, the DNA is TGTGCCAGCAGCGTAGATGCCAGGGGTCCCTACAATGAGCAGTTCTTC. This gives the protein CASSVDARGPYNEQFF. The complete variable domain, with remaining parts taken from reference TRBV9 and TRBJ2-1, reads DSGVTQTPKHLITATGQRVTLRCSPRSGDLSVYWYQQSLDQGLQFLIQYYNGEERAKGNILERFSAQQFPDLHSELNLSSLELGDSALYFCASSVDARGPYNEQFFGPGTRLTVL.

Within the sample, this clone is medium-sized. The J gene is TRBJ2-7, the V gene TRBV28, with D possibly TRBD1 on 8 matching bases. V was pared by 1 base and J by 2 bases, with 15 bases between. Per the germline V gene, CDR1 is MDHEN and CDR2 is SYDVKM. This CDR3 is built from 16 residues. The CDR3 loop is CASSLSRTGRAYEQYF. In DNA, the CDR3 is TGTGCCAGCAGTTTATCTCGGACAGGGAGGGCCTACGAGCAGTACTTC.

V gene TRBV19 combines with J gene TRBJ1-2; D is undetermined. The CDR3 is made up of 14 amino acids. Germline lookup yields CDR1 LNHDA and CDR2 SQIVND (reference sequence). Trimming removed 8 bases at V and 6 bases at J, with 19 bases between. CDR3 DNA sequence: TGTGCCAGTTGCGGCCGGGAAAACCCTGATGGCTACACCTTC. Protein: CASCGRENPDGYTF.

V usage is TRBV10-1 and J usage is TRBJ2-3; TRBD1 aligns across 7 bases. The length of the CDR3 is 14 residues. V lost 6 bases and J lost 2; bases outside the gene matches: 5. Per the germline V gene, CDR1 is WNHNN and CDR2 is SYGVQD (reference sequence). The CDR3 region is CASSAGTDTDTQYF. The CDR3, as DNA: TGCGCCAGCAGCGCCGGGACAGACACAGATACGCAGTATTTT.

CDR3 amino acids: CASSFEGLAEAFF. Written as DNA, the CDR3 is TGTGCCAGCAGCTTTGAAGGGTTGGCTGAAGCTTTCTTT. The chain couples TRBV11-1 to TRBJ1-1, with D unresolved. The V gene lost 3 bases and the J gene lost 6 bases, with 11 bases spanning the gap. This CDR3 region has 13 residues. Looked up from germline, CDR1 is SGHAT and CDR2 is FQDESV (reference sequence).

The chain combines TRBV6-5 with TRBJ1-1; weak D call: TRBD1 (6 bases). V was pared by 7 bases and J by 1 base, with 13 bases between. CDR3 length equals 14 residues. Germline V gives CDR1 MNHEY, CDR2 SVGAGI. The CDR3: CASNQGTGNTEAFF. CDR3 nucleotides: TGTGCCAGCAACCAGGGGACGGGGAACACTGAAGCTTTCTTT.

The CDR3 DNA reads TGTGCCACCAGTGACGACAGGGGTGGAAACACCATATATTTT. Its translation is CATSDDRGGNTIYF. The rearrangement joins TRBV24-1 to TRBJ1-3, with 8 nucleotides matching TRBD1. Per germline, CDR1 KGHDR and CDR2 SFDVKD. V lost 4 bases, J lost 3 bases, and 1 base stayed unmatched. The CDR3 sequence is 14 residues long.

This clone appeared once. This sequence joins TRBV5-1 and TRBJ1-4, with 8 bases fitting TRBD1. J lost 8 bases, V lost 0 bases, and 3 bases had no gene match. Germline V CDR1 and CDR2: SGHRS, YFSETQ. The CDR3 consists of 14 residues. CDR3 nucleotide sequence: TGCGCCAGCAGCTTGGGAACAGGGGGAGAAAAACTGTTTTTT. Translation: CASSLGTGGEKLFF.

The chain links TRBV2 to TRBJ1-2, with 11 positions matching TRBD1. The V gene end was trimmed by 9 bases and the J gene end by 6 bases; junction bases not matched to a gene: 9. Germline V gene lookup returns CDR1 SNHLY and CDR2 FYNNEI. There are 14 residues in the CDR3. CDR3 region: CARDRGRSPDGYTF. CDR3 DNA sequence: TGTGCCAGGGACAGGGGGCGCTCCCCTGATGGCTACACCTTC.

The V gene is TRBV27, the J gene TRBJ1-6; D is perhaps TRBD1 (5 bases). The V gene lost 8 bases and the J gene lost 7 bases, with 12 bases spanning the gap. CDR3 size: 13 residues. Germline CDR1 and CDR2: MNHEY and SMNVEV (reference sequence). The CDR3: CASGNDRNSPLHF. CDR3 in DNA: TGTGCCAGCGGGAACGACAGAAATTCACCCCTCCACTTT.

The J gene is TRBJ1-1, the V gene TRBV27; D is undetermined. The CDR3 has 15 amino acids. Germline values: CDR1 MNHEY, CDR2 SMNVEV (reference sequence). The germline V and J ends were trimmed by 4 bases and 4 bases, with 16 bases remaining between them. The DNA for the CDR3 is TGTGCCAGCAGTTCCCGGGCCCGGATCGGCACTGAAGCTTTCTTT. It is translated as CASSSRARIGTEAFF.

The rearrangement joins TRBV4-3 to TRBJ1-6; D unresolved. The germline V gene encodes CDR1 LGHNA and CDR2 YSLEER. This CDR3 contains 15 residues. Trimming pared 0 bases from V and 4 bases from J, leaving 7 bases between. The CDR3 loop is CASSQDSGYNSPLHF. DNA for the CDR3: TGCGCCAGCAGCCAAGATTCGGGGTATAATTCACCCCTCCACTTT.

The rearrangement links TRBV24-1 to TRBJ1-2, with a weak D call TRBD1 (5 bases). Germline V lookup: CDR1 KGHDR, CDR2 SFDVKD. Trimming shortened V by 4 bases and J by 5 bases, and 19 bases separated the two germline ends. The CDR3 is 16 residues long. The CDR3, as DNA: TGTGCCACCAGTGAAGCCGGACAAGTGGGGATTTATGGCTACACCTTC. Translated: CATSEAGQVGIYGYTF.

The genes are TRBV28 and TRBJ1-5, with D unclear. CDR3 size: 12 residues. The V end lost 8 bases, the J end lost 8 bases, and 13 bases lay between the germline ends. The V gene's germline CDR1 is MDHEN and CDR2 SYDVKM. The DNA for the CDR3 is TGTGCCAGCCAGAAGCTGATGGAGCCCCAGCATTTT. Translated: CASQKLMEPQHF.

The chain uses TRBV29-1 and TRBJ1-1; TRBD1 is a possible D gene (6 bases). The CDR3 extends over 14 amino acids. V shed 7 bases and J shed 1 base, with 16 bases lying between them. The germline CDR1 and CDR2 sequences are SQVTM and ANQGSEA. CDR3 amino acids: CSGGGPTKNTEAFF. CDR3 bases: TGCAGCGGCGGGGGGCCGACGAAGAACACTGAAGCTTTCTTT. Using reference TRBV29-1 and TRBJ1-1 for the parts outside the CDR3, the full variable domain is SAVISQKPSRDICQRGTSLTIQCQVDSQVTMMFWYRQQPGQSLTLIATANQGSEATYESGFVIDKFPISRPNLTFSTLTVSNMSPEDSSIYLCSGGGPTKNTEAFFGQGTRLTVV.

CDR3 nucleotides: TGTGCCACCACCCCAGGACAGGGTTTGAATGAGCAGTTCTTC. Its translation: CATTPGQGLNEQFF. The V and J genes are TRBV24-1 and TRBJ2-1, with 8 bases aligning to TRBD1. There are 14 residues in the CDR3. V lost 8 bases and J lost 7; bases outside the gene matches: 9. Looked up from germline, CDR1 is KGHDR and CDR2 is SFDVKD.

The V and J genes are TRBV9 and TRBJ1-6; D remains ambiguous. V was trimmed by 3 bases and J by 12 bases, leaving 7 bases between them. The V gene's germline CDR1 is SGDLS and CDR2 YYNGEE. The CDR3 runs to 11 residues. CDR3 sequence: CASSADGPLHF. The CDR3 bases are TGTGCCAGCAGCGCTGACGGACCCCTCCACTTT.

This clone occurred a few times. This CDR3 reads CASTHPGGGEAFF. The CDR3 DNA follows: TGTGCCAGCACTCATCCCGGAGGGGGGGAAGCTTTCTTT. The chain recombines TRBV11-2 with TRBJ1-1; maybe TRBD1 (6 bases). Germline V gives CDR1 SGHAT, CDR2 FQNNGV. The CDR3 extends over 13 amino acids. Trimming cost V 7 bases and J 8 bases, with 17 bases left between them.

The rearrangement joins TRBV19 to TRBJ1-4; maybe TRBD1 (5 bases). The V gene lost 8 bases and the J gene lost 3 bases, with 10 bases spanning the gap. The CDR3 is 13 amino acids. The germline CDR1 and CDR2 sequences are LNHDA and SQIVND (reference sequence). The DNA of the CDR3 is TGTGCCAGTGGCGGGGGACCTAATGAAAAACTGTTTTTT. This gives the protein CASGGGPNEKLFF.

This chain connects TRBV14 to TRBJ1-2; a weak D match, TRBD1 (5 bases). V lost 4 bases to trimming and J lost 3 bases, with 18 bases between them. Looked up from germline, CDR1 is SGHDN and CDR2 is FVKESK. CDR3 size: 16 residues. CDR3 protein: CASSPLLWGRDYGYTF. CDR3 bases: TGTGCCAGCAGCCCCCTGTTATGGGGACGGGACTATGGCTACACCTTC.

V and J are TRBV7-6 and TRBJ1-5; 8 bases fit TRBD1. After removal of 6 bases from V and 5 bases from J, the junction contained 12 bases not matched to a gene. This CDR3 region has 16 residues. Germline lookup yields CDR1 SGHVS and CDR2 FNYEAQ. In DNA form, the CDR3 reads TGTGCCAGCAGTTCGAGGACAGGGATAATGTATCAGCCCCAGCATTTT. Protein product: CASSSRTGIMYQPQHF.

The chain is built from TRBV18 and TRBJ1-3, with D perhaps TRBD1 (6 bases). The germline V gene has CDR1 KGHSH and CDR2 LQKENI. V was shortened by 2 bases and J by 2 bases, with 13 bases between the two germline ends. The CDR3 is 16 residues long. The CDR3: CASSPGVAGAGNTIYF. CDR3 sequence (DNA): TGTGCCAGCTCACCAGGAGTTGCAGGGGCTGGAAACACCATATATTTT.

V usage is TRBV7-3 and J usage is TRBJ2-2; 9 bases are a match to TRBD2. V lost 5 bases to trimming and J lost 5 bases; unmatched junction nucleotides: 12. From germline, CDR1 is SGHTA and CDR2 FQGTGA. The CDR3 length is 17 residues. The CDR3 protein is CASSLDYSGGGTGELFF. The CDR3 region has the DNA TGTGCCAGCAGCCTAGATTATAGCGGGGGCGGGACCGGGGAGCTGTTTTTT.